Below are 5 T cell receptor beta chains sequenced from a single sample in a study of beta chain bispecific antibodies for T cell cancers. Study results and limitations: Versus anti-CD19, anti-TRBV12 exposure cut the TRBV12-3 share of TRBV signal by over 98%. In these mixed samples, most targeted TRBV reads derived from the leukemia cell line.

TCRdb redid the calling of the 5' RACE reads with MiXCR, one entry per CDR3 protein. The data show about 20,000 distinct CDR3 sequences, with about 2% seen just once and more than 5% held by the top ten. T cells were expanded from blood mononuclear cells for three to four days with anti-CD3 OKT3 or CD3/CD28 beads. What these receptors recognize is not known. The source was healthy donor T cells cultured with leukemia cells, collected from a culture containing a bispecific antibody targeting TCR Vbeta12. The receptors originated from a human donor in good health. Some clones in this sample may be carry-over from other donors' samples.

The table lists this clonotype with many counts. This chain links TRBV2 with TRBJ2-5; 10 nucleotides align to TRBD2. The CDR3 runs 15 residues. The trim removed 8 bases at V and 4 bases at J, leaving 10 bases unmatched. The germline CDR1 and CDR2 sequences are SNHLY and FYNNEI. The CDR3 sequence is CASLAERGGPETQYF. CDR3 DNA: TGTGCCAGCCTCGCCGAGCGGGGGGGCCCAGAGACCCAGTACTTC.

This clonotype was recorded many times. The chain couples TRBV19 to TRBJ2-2; D is tentatively TRBD1 or TRBD2 (5 bases each). CDR3 length: 17 residues. The V end lost 2 bases, the J end lost 4 bases, and 17 bases lay between the germline ends. Germline CDR1 LNHDA, CDR2 SQIVND (reference sequence). The CDR3 bases are TGTGCCAGTAGTATACCCCGGGACCATCTAACCACCGGGGAGCTGTTTTTT. This translates into CASSIPRDHLTTGELFF.

This clonotype was observed many times. This chain joins TRBV21-1 and TRBJ2-5; the table's D gene call, TRBD1, was not cross checked with the DNA. TRBV21-1 represents a pseudogene. CDR3 length: 15 amino acids. The CDR3 loop reads CASSKGGRGKETQYF. In DNA, the CDR3 is TGTGCCAGCAGCAAGGGCGGCAGGGGGAAGGAGACCCAGTACTTC.

By share of the sample, this clonotype is medium-sized. J is TRBJ1-6 and V is TRBV14; 9 bases are shared with TRBD1. This CDR3 is 15 amino acids long. J gave up 9 bases and V 4 bases, and 7 bases lay outside the gene matches. In germline, CDR1 is SGHDN, CDR2 FVKESK. This CDR3 reads CASSPWGTGLSPLHF. The CDR3 nucleotides are TGTGCCAGCAGCCCTTGGGGGACAGGGCTTTCACCCCTCCACTTT.

Many counts were recorded for this clonotype. The chain links TRBV5-6 to TRBJ2-2; no clear D. This CDR3 has 15 residues. V shed 4 bases and J shed 4 bases, with 14 bases lying between them. CDR1 is SGHDT and CDR2 is YYEEEE in the germline V gene. CDR3 sequence (DNA): TGTGCCAGCAGCCCTCCGAGTGGTTCCACCGGGGAGCTGTTTTTT. This gives the protein CASSPPSGSTGELFF.